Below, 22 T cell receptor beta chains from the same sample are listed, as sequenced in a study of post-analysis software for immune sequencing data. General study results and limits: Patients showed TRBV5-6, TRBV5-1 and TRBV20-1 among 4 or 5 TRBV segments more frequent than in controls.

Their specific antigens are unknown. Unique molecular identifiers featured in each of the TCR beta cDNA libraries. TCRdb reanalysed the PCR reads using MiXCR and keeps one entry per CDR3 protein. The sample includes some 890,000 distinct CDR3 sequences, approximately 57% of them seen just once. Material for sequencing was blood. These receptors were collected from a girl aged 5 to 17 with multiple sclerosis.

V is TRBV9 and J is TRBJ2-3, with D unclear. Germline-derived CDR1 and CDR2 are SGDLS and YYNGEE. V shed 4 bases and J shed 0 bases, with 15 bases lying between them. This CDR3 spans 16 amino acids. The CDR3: CASSSFGAPSTDTQYF. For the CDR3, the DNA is TGTGCCAGCAGCTCCTTTGGCGCCCCTAGCACAGATACGCAGTATTTT.

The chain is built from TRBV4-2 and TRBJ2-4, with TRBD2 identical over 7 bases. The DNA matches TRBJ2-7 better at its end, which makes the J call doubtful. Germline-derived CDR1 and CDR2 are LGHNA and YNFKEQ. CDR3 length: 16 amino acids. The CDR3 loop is CASSQVRASGSYEQYF. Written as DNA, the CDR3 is TGTGCCAGCAGCCAAGTCCGTGCTAGCGGTTCCTACGAGCAGTACTTC.

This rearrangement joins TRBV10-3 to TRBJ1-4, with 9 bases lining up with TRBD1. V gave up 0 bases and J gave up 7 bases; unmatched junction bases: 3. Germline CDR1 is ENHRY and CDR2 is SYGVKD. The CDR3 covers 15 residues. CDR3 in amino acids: CAISESGTGSEKLFF. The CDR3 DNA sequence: TGTGCCATCAGTGAGTCCGGGACAGGGAGTGAAAAACTGTTTTTT.

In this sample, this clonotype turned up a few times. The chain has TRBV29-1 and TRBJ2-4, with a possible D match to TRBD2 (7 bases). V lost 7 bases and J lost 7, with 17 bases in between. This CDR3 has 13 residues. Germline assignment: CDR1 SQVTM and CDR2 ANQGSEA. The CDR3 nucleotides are TGCAGCGCGGGGGAGGGGGTTGGCAACATTCAGTACTTC. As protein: CSAGEGVGNIQYF.

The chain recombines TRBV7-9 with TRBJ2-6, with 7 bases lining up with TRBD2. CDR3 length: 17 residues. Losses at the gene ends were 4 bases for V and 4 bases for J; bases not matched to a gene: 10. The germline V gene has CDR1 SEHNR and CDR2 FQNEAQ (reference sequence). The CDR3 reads CASSSPGLSSGANVLTF. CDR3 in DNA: TGTGCCAGCAGCTCCCCGGGACTAAGCTCGGGGGCCAACGTCCTGACTTTC.

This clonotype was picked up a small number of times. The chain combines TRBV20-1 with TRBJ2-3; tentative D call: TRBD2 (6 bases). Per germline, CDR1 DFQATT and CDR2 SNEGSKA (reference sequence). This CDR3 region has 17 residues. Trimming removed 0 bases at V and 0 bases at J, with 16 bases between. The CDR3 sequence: CSARDPRSAGSTDTQYF. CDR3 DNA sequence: TGCAGTGCTAGAGACCCCCGTTCGGCGGGAAGCACAGATACGCAGTATTTT.

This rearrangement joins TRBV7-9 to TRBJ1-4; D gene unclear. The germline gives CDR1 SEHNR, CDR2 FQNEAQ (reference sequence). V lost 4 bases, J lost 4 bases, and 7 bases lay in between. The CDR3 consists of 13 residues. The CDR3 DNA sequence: TGTGCCAGCAGCTACCATAATAATGAAAAACTGTTTTTT. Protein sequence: CASSYHNNEKLFF.

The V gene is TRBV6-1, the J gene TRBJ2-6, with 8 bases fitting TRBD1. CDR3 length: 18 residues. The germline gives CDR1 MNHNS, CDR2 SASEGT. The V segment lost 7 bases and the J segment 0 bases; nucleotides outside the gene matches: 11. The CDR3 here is CASTTSGQVVSGANVLTF. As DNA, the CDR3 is TGTGCCAGCACCACATCGGGACAGGTAGTCTCTGGGGCCAACGTCCTGACTTTC.

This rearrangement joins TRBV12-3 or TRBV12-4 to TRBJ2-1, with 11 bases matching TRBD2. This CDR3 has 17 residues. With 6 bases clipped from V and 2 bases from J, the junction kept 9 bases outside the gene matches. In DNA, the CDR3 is TGTGCCAGCAGCCACCCGGGACTAGCGGACACCTACAATGAGCAGTTCTTC. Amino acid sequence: CASSHPGLADTYNEQFF.

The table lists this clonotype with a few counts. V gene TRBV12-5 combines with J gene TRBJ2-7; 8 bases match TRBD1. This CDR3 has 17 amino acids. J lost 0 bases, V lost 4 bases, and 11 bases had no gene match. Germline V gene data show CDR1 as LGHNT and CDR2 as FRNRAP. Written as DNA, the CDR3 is TGTGCTAGTGGTTCGGACTGGACAGGGCCAAGCTCCTACGAGCAGTACTTC. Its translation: CASGSDWTGPSSYEQYF.

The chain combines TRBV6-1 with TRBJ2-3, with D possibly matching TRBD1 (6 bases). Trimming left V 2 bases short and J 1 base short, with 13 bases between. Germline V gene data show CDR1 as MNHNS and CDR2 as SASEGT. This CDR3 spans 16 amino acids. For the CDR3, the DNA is TGTGCCAGCAGTGAACCTCAGGGGATTGGCACAGATACGCAGTATTTT. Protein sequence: CASSEPQGIGTDTQYF.

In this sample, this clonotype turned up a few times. CDR3 DNA: TGTGCCAGCAGCCCAGGACAGGGAATGGTCGACGAGCAGTACTTC. Residues: CASSPGQGMVDEQYF. The rearrangement links TRBV7-6 to TRBJ2-7; 8 positions agree with TRBD1. CDR1 SGHVS and CDR2 FNYEAQ come from the germline V gene. CDR3 length equals 15 residues. V shed 5 bases and J 5 bases; nucleotides not matched to a gene: 11.

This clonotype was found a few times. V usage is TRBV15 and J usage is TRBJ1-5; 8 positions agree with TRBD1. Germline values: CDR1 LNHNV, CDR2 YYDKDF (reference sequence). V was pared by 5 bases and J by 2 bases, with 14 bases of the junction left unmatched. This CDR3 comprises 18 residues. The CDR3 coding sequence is TGTGCCACCAGCTCTAGCAGGGGGCTAGTATATGGCAATCAGCCCCAGCATTTT. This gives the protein CATSSSRGLVYGNQPQHF.

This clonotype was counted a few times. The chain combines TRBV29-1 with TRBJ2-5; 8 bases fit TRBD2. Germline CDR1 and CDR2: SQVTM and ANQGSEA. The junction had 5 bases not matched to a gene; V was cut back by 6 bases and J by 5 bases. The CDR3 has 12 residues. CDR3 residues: CSVSGSGETQYF. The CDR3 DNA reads TGCAGCGTGAGCGGGAGCGGCGAGACCCAGTACTTC. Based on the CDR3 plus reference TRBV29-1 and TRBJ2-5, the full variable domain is SAVISQKPSRDICQRGTSLTIQCQVDSQVTMMFWYRQQPGQSLTLIATANQGSEATYESGFVIDKFPISRPNLTFSTLTVSNMSPEDSSIYLCSVSGSGETQYFGPGTRLLVL.

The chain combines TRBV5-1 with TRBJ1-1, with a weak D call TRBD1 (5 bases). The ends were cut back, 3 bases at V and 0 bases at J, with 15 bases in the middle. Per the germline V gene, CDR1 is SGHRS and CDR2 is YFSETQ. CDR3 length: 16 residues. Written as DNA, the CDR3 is TGCGCCAGCAGCTGGATGGAGAGACAGTTGAACACTGAAGCTTTCTTT. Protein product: CASSWMERQLNTEAFF.

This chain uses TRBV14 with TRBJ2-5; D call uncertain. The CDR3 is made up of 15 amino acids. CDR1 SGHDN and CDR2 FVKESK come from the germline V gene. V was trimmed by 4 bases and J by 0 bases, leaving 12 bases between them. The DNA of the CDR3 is TGTGCCAGCAGCCTTGGTGGTAGCAACCAAGAGACCCAGTACTTC. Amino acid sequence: CASSLGGSNQETQYF.

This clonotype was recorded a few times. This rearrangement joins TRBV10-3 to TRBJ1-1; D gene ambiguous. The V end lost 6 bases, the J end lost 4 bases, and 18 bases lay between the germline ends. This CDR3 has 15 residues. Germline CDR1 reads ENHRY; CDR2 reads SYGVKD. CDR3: CAIRFKDEVSTEAFF. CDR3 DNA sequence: TGTGCCATCAGATTCAAAGATGAGGTCAGCACTGAAGCTTTCTTT.

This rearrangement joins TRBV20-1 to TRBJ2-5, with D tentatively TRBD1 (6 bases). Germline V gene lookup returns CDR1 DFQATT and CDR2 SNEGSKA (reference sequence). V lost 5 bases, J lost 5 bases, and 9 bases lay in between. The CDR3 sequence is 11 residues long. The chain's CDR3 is CSAGTTETQYF. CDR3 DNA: TGCAGTGCTGGGACAACGGAGACCCAGTACTTC.

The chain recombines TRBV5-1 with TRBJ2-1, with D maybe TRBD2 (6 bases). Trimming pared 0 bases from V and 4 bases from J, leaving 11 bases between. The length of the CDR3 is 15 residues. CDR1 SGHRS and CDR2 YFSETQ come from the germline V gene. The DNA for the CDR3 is TGCGCCAGCAGCTTGGGGCTGGGGAGGTACAATGAGCAGTTCTTC. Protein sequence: CASSLGLGRYNEQFF.

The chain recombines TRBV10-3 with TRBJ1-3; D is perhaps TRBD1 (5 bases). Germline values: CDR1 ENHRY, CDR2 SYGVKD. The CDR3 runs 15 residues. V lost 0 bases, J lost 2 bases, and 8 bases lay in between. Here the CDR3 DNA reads TGTGCCATCAGTGAGTCCGGCAGGGCTGGAAACACCATATATTTT. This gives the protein CAISESGRAGNTIYF.

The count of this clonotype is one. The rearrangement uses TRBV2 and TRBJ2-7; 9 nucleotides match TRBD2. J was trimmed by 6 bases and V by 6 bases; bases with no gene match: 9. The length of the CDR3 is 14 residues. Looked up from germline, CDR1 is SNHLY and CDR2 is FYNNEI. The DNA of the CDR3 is TGTGCCAGCAGGGCTAGCGGGGCCTTTCTCGAGCAGTACTTC. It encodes CASRASGAFLEQYF.

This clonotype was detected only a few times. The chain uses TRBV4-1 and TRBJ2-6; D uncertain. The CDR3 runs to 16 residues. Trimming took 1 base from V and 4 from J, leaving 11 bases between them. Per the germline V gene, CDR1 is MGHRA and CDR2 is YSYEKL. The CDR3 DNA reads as TGCGCCAGCAGCCAAGGTCCCGGCTCCGGGGCCAACGTCCTGACTTTC. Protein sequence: CASSQGPGSGANVLTF.